This section outlines one TCR beta chain sequence together with its context. TCRdb keeps only in-frame clones here, not all; method: immunoSEQ multiplex PCR. The repertoire holds roughly 140,000 clones, with 70% to 90% as singletons. The entry originates in a study of blood T cell repertoires in COVID-19. Study summary: The analysed material was cDNA or gDNA that came from T cells, B-cell-depleted T cells, or PBMCs.

CDR1 is MNHEY and CDR2 is SMNVEV in the germline V gene (reference sequence). This CDR3 contains 15 residues. Trimming took 3 bases from V and 0 from J, leaving 11 bases between them. V gene TRBV27 combines with J gene TRBJ1-1; D not certain. The TCR originated in a man between 65 and 85 years old with acute or convalescent COVID-19. Sequencing used peripheral blood. CDR3 DNA: TGTGCCAGCAGTTTCACAAGAGGCATGAACACTGAAGCTTTCTTT. Residues: CASSFTRGMNTEAFF.